This T cell receptor (beta chain) was sequenced in a study of CD8+ T cells in alopecia areata. Overall study results and limits: More clonal than normal scalp was lesional scalp, particularly alopecia totalis/universalis.

cDNA reverse transcribed from extracted RNA served as the sequencing template. Profiling relied on immunoSEQ multiplex PCR, and the TCRdb table lists in-frame clones only, not all of them. Among approximately 120,000 clones listed, around 45% were seen once. PBMC-derived CD4+ and CD8+ T cells were sorted. This clone was counted a few times. Its matching antigen is unknown. Trimming cost V 4 bases and J 13 bases, with 17 bases left between them. The CDR3 loop spans 12 amino acids. Germline CDR1 and CDR2: SGHRS and YFSETQ. This sequence was found in a human donor with alopecia areata. The chain recombines TRBV5-1 with TRBJ1-2; D unresolved. Sequencing input: NKG2D-low CD8+ T cells sorted from blood. CDR3 residues: CASSPGSQASTF. DNA of the CDR3: TGCGCCAGCAGCCCGGGTAGTCAAGCGTCCACCTTC.